The 5 T cell receptor beta chains below come from one sample, sequenced in a study of identical twins. TCRdb processed the 5' RACE reads anew with MiXCR; each CDR3 protein has one entry. The sample includes 1.5 million to 2 million distinct CDR3 sequences, around 29% of them seen just once. The sequenced material came from cord blood. These receptors were taken from a newborn girl in good health.

The chain carries TRBV7-2 and TRBJ1-3; 8 bases align to TRBD1. The CDR3 has 16 residues. Germline lookup yields CDR1 SGHTA and CDR2 FQGNSA. The J segment lost 0 bases and the V segment lost 1 base, leaving 2 bases of the junction unmatched. CDR3 in DNA: TGTGCCAGCAGCTTAGAGACAGGGGCCTCTGGAAACACCATATATTTT. Translation gives CASSLETGASGNTIYF.

V is TRBV11-2 and J is TRBJ1-6; D uncertain. This CDR3 comprises 14 residues. The V gene's germline CDR1 is SGHAT and CDR2 FQNNGV. Trimming pared 2 bases from V and 10 bases from J, leaving 12 bases between. The CDR3, as DNA: TGTGCCAGCAGCTTAAAAGCCGGAGGATCACCCCTCCACTTT. Its translation: CASSLKAGGSPLHF.

There are a few counts of this clonotype. The CDR3 spells CASSALDPYEQYF. The CDR3 DNA is TGTGCCAGCAGCGCCTTGGACCCCTACGAGCAGTACTTC. The rearrangement links TRBV21-1 to TRBJ2-7. TRBV21-1 represents a pseudogene. There are 13 residues in the CDR3.

This rearrangement joins TRBV28 to TRBJ2-3, with D perhaps TRBD2 (5 bases). The CDR3 covers 15 residues. Trimming cost V 2 bases and J 4 bases, with 13 bases left between them. CDR1 and CDR2 (germline): MDHEN, SYDVKM. The DNA of the CDR3 is TGTGCCAGCAGTTTAACCGGGATAGGCGCAGATACGCAGTATTTT. Amino acid sequence: CASSLTGIGADTQYF.

The chain is built from TRBV13 and TRBJ1-1; no definite D call. The germline gives CDR1 PRHDT, CDR2 FYEKMQ (reference sequence). Trimming left V 3 bases short and J 0 bases short, with 17 bases between. CDR3 length: 17 amino acids. This CDR3 reads CASSFSLSMDLNTEAFF. The CDR3 nucleotides are TGTGCCAGCAGCTTTTCGCTCTCTATGGACTTGAACACTGAAGCTTTCTTT.